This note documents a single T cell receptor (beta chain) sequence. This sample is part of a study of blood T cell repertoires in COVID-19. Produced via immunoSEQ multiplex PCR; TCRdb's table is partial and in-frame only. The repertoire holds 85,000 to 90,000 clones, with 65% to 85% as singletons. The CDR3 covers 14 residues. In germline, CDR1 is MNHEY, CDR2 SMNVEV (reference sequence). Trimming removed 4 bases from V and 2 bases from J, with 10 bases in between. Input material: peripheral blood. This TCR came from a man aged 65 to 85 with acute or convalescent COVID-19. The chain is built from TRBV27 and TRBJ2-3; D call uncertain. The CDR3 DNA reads TGTGCCAGCAGTTCAAAGCTAATCACAGATACGCAGTATTTT. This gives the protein CASSSKLITDTQYF.